One sample yielded the 28 T cell receptor beta chains listed below, sequenced in a study of early T cells in non-severe SARS-CoV-2 infection. TCRdb reanalysed the 5' RACE reads using MiXCR and keeps one entry per CDR3 protein. The repertoire holds some 57,000 distinct CDR3 sequences, with more than 9% as singletons. Sequencing used whole blood. These receptor sequences come from an adult who was a healthcare worker with PCR-confirmed SARS-CoV-2 infection or an uninfected control (not recorded which).

This clonotype has ten or more counts. This rearrangement joins TRBV11-2 to TRBJ2-1, with TRBD1 matching 7 bases. Germline V lookup: CDR1 SGHAT, CDR2 FQNNGV. The CDR3 has 14 amino acids. Germline trimming cut 7 bases from V and 5 bases from J; bases unmatched to any gene: 8. The CDR3 DNA sequence: TGTGCCAGCACCCTAGACAGGGCCAACAATGAGCAGTTCTTC. It encodes CASTLDRANNEQFF.

This clonotype was picked up many times. The gene calls are TRBV6-5 and TRBJ1-5, with D possibly TRBD1 on 6 matching bases. The CDR3 is made up of 13 amino acids. The V end was cut by 3 bases, the J end by 7 bases, with 10 bases between. Germline V gene lookup returns CDR1 MNHEY and CDR2 SVGAGI. The CDR3 coding sequence is TGTGCCAGCAGTTATACAGGGAAGCAGCCCCAGCATTTT. It is translated as CASSYTGKQPQHF.

This clonotype was counted at least ten times. The chain recombines TRBV7-6 with TRBJ2-1; D not resolved. The V gene lost 3 bases and the J gene lost 4 bases, with 13 bases spanning the gap. CDR1 is SGHVS, CDR2 FNYEAQ, per germline. This CDR3 contains 15 residues. CDR3 nucleotide sequence: TGTGCCAGCAGCTTCACGGTAGGCGAGTACAATGAGCAGTTCTTC. Translation: CASSFTVGEYNEQFF.

This clonotype has ten or more counts. The V gene is TRBV12-3 or TRBV12-4, the J gene TRBJ2-1; the D gene is possibly TRBD1 (5 bases). The CDR3 contains 17 residues. Trimming took 3 bases from V and 9 from J, leaving 24 bases between them. The CDR3, as DNA: TGTGCCAGCAGTTTCTTATCCGTAGGCCCCCAGGGTGGTGAGCAGTTCTTC. The encoded protein is CASSFLSVGPQGGEQFF.

Only one count was recorded for this clonotype. The chain links TRBV6-5 to TRBJ2-7; 8 bases align to TRBD2. This CDR3 region has 12 residues. V shed 2 bases and J 7 bases; nucleotides not matched to a gene: 1. Germline CDR1 reads MNHEY; CDR2 reads SVGAGI. The CDR3 nucleotides read TGTGCCAGCAGTTACGGCGGGGGGGAGCAGTACTTC. As protein: CASSYGGGEQYF.

This clonotype was picked up a small number of times. At one of its ends the junction is not consistent with the germline gene, which may arise from a read error. The chain uses TRBV6-2 or TRBV6-3 and TRBJ1-6; no clear D. CDR1 and CDR2 (germline): MNHEY, SVGEGT. This CDR3 is built from 15 residues. The CDR3 DNA sequence: TGTGCCAGCAGTTACAGTCCGGACGGGAATTCATCCCTCCACTTT. Amino acid sequence: CASSYSPDGNSSLHF.

This clonotype was found a few times. The J gene is TRBJ1-6, the V gene TRBV5-1; 7 bases fit TRBD1. Trimming at V came to 4 bases and at J to 3 bases, leaving 4 bases not matched to a gene. Germline V CDR1 and CDR2: SGHRS, YFSETQ. The CDR3 runs to 15 residues. The chain's CDR3 is CASSLRDSYNSPLHF. The CDR3 DNA follows: TGCGCCAGCAGCCTCCGGGACAGCTATAATTCACCCCTCCACTTT.

The V call is TRBV18, the J call TRBJ2-5; 9 bases fit TRBD2. Germline CDR1 reads KGHSH; CDR2 reads LQKENI. The V gene end was trimmed by 3 bases and the J gene end by 3 bases; junction bases not matched to a gene: 2. This CDR3 is 14 amino acids long. As DNA, the CDR3 is TGTGCCAGCTCACCTTTAGCGGGGGAAGAGACCCAGTACTTC. This sequence encodes CASSPLAGEETQYF.

This clonotype was seen at least ten times. V and J are TRBV20-1 and TRBJ1-1; maybe TRBD1 (6 bases). Germline CDR1 and CDR2: DFQATT and SNEGSKA (reference sequence). The CDR3 is 13 amino acids. The V gene lost 6 bases and the J gene lost 6 bases, with 17 bases spanning the gap. The CDR3 DNA follows: TGCAGTGCCTGGGGGCAGGGTCGCGCTGAAGCTTTCTTT. Protein sequence: CSAWGQGRAEAFF.

This clonotype was seen a handful of times. The V gene is TRBV4-2, the J gene TRBJ2-1; 12 nucleotides align to TRBD2. The CDR3 is 16 residues long. The germline V gene encodes CDR1 LGHNA and CDR2 YNFKEQ. V lost 0 bases and J lost 9; bases outside the gene matches: 6. The CDR3 sequence is CASSQDTTSGGGEQFF. CDR3 DNA: TGTGCCAGCAGCCAAGATACGACTAGCGGGGGTGGTGAGCAGTTCTTC.

In its sample, this clonotype was seen a few times. The rearrangement uses TRBV29-1 and TRBJ2-7, with D hard to call. The V and J ends lost 4 bases and 6 bases respectively, with 10 bases between them. Germline-derived CDR1 and CDR2 are SQVTM and ANQGSEA. The CDR3 length is 11 residues. CDR3 coding DNA: TGCAGCGTTGCCGTTGCCCTCGAGCAGTACTTC. This sequence encodes CSVAVALEQYF.

Only a few counts were recorded for this clonotype. The genes are TRBV19 and TRBJ2-5; 8 nucleotides line up with TRBD1. The CDR3 consists of 15 residues. V shed 5 bases and J 5 bases; nucleotides not matched to a gene: 10. Germline CDR1 reads LNHDA; CDR2 reads SQIVND (reference sequence). CDR3 in amino acids: CASSPGQVISETQYF. CDR3 nucleotide sequence: TGTGCCAGTAGTCCGGGACAGGTGATTTCGGAGACCCAGTACTTC.

The V call is TRBV20-1, the J call TRBJ1-5; D call uncertain. The CDR3 consists of 12 residues. The V gene's germline CDR1 is DFQATT and CDR2 SNEGSKA (reference sequence). Trimming left V 0 bases short and J 6 bases short, with 6 bases between. The CDR3 is CSARDGSQPQHF. CDR3 bases: TGCAGTGCTAGAGATGGTAGTCAGCCCCAGCATTTT.

This clonotype was recorded many times. This chain joins TRBV6-6 and TRBJ2-6; unclear D gene. The V end lost 2 bases, the J end lost 0 bases, and 2 bases lay between the germline ends. Looked up from germline, CDR1 is MNHNY and CDR2 is SVGAGI (reference sequence). The CDR3 loop spans 14 amino acids. CDR3 nucleotide sequence: TGTGCCAGCAGTTACATCTCTGGGGCCAACGTCCTGACTTTC. It yields the protein CASSYISGANVLTF.

This clonotype was counted at least ten times. This chain connects TRBV5-1 to TRBJ2-5, with 10 nucleotides matching TRBD2. The CDR3 loop spans 14 amino acids. Per germline, CDR1 SGHRS and CDR2 YFSETQ. V trimming: 4 bases; J trimming: 5 bases; junction bases outside the gene matches: 5. The CDR3 DNA follows: TGCGCCAGCAGCAGGGGACTAGCGAGGGAGACCCAGTACTTC. Translated: CASSRGLARETQYF.

This clonotype was seen more than once but under ten times. The genes are TRBV29-1 and TRBJ2-3, with 7 bases that match TRBD2. Looked up from germline, CDR1 is SQVTM and CDR2 is ANQGSEA. The CDR3 loop spans 16 amino acids. The trim removed 1 base at V and 2 bases at J, leaving 9 bases unmatched. The CDR3 sequence: CSVEGGGGGYTDTQYF. CDR3 DNA: TGCAGCGTTGAAGGCGGGGGAGGAGGGTACACAGATACGCAGTATTTT.

This clonotype turned up a few times. The chain carries TRBV21-1 and TRBJ2-7; TRBD1, the D gene given by the table, was not confirmed from the DNA. TRBV21-1 is a pseudogene. The CDR3 sequence is 13 residues long. This CDR3 reads CASSNNRRGEQYF. In DNA form, the CDR3 reads TGTGCCAGCAGCAATAACAGGCGAGGTGAGCAGTACTTC.

This clonotype was seen a handful of times. The chain employs TRBV7-6 and TRBJ1-1; D possibly corresponds to TRBD1 (6 bases). From germline, CDR1 is SGHVS and CDR2 FNYEAQ. The CDR3 length is 15 residues. V lost 5 bases and J lost 1, with 14 bases in between. CDR3 loop: CASSPNRVGNTEAFF. Here the CDR3 DNA reads TGTGCCAGCAGCCCAAACAGGGTTGGGAACACTGAAGCTTTCTTT. Variable domain in full (rest from reference TRBV7-6 and TRBJ1-1): GAGVSQSPRYKVTKRGQDVALRCDPISGHVSLYWYRQALGQGPEFLTYFNYEAQQDKSGLPNDRFSAERPEGSISTLTIQRTEQRDSAMYRCASSPNRVGNTEAFFGQGTRLTVV.

The rearrangement joins TRBV19 to TRBJ2-7; D possibly corresponds to TRBD2 (5 bases). Germline CDR1 and CDR2: LNHDA and SQIVND (reference sequence). This CDR3 is 13 amino acids long. V lost 7 bases and J lost 4, with 14 bases in between. CDR3 in amino acids: CASTPGYPYEQYF. Written as DNA, the CDR3 is TGTGCCAGTACCCCGGGGTATCCGTACGAGCAGTACTTC.

The genes are TRBV28 and TRBJ1-1; no definite D call. There are 11 residues in the CDR3. V was shortened by 6 bases and J by 7 bases, with 9 bases between the two germline ends. Germline CDR1 and CDR2: MDHEN and SYDVKM. The CDR3 coding sequence is TGTGCCAGCAGCTCGACAATTGAAGCTTTCTTT. Protein product: CASSSTIEAFF.

There are many counts of this clonotype. The chain employs TRBV12-3 or TRBV12-4 and TRBJ2-3; no definite D call. Trimming stripped 5 bases from V and 7 bases from J, with 10 bases between. The CDR3 is made up of 12 amino acids. CDR3 amino acids: CASSTAGYTQYF. Written as DNA, the CDR3 is TGTGCCAGCAGTACTGCCGGCTATACGCAGTATTTT.

Many counts were recorded for this clonotype. The chain links TRBV9 to TRBJ2-7; D gene uncertain. The V end was cut by 1 base, the J end by 6 bases, with 11 bases between. This CDR3 comprises 13 residues. CDR1 is SGDLS and CDR2 is YYNGEE in the germline V gene. The CDR3 coding sequence is TGTGCCAGCAGCGTAACGGCTCCTGGCGAGCAGTACTTC. It yields the protein CASSVTAPGEQYF.

The table lists this clonotype with a few counts. This sequence joins TRBV4-1 and TRBJ2-4; D remains unclear. The V and J ends lost 1 base and 0 bases respectively, with 13 bases between them. This CDR3 is built from 17 residues. CDR1 is MGHRA and CDR2 is YSYEKL in the germline V gene. The chain's CDR3 is CASSQVAEMLAKNIQYF. The CDR3 DNA reads as TGCGCCAGCAGCCAAGTAGCTGAGATGTTAGCCAAAAACATTCAGTACTTC.

At least ten counts were recorded for this clonotype. The rearrangement joins TRBV20-1 to TRBJ1-6; 9 bases are a match to TRBD1. The CDR3 extends over 16 amino acids. V shed 3 bases, J shed 7 bases, and the junction held 10 bases outside the gene matches. Germline CDR1 is DFQATT and CDR2 is SNEGSKA (reference sequence). CDR3 region: CSARRSEGQGNSPLHF. The CDR3 DNA is TGCAGTGCTAGGCGGAGCGAGGGACAGGGAAATTCACCCCTCCACTTT.

The table lists this clonotype with a few counts. V and J are TRBV6-1 and TRBJ2-5; TRBD1 aligns across 9 bases. J was trimmed by 3 bases and V by 8 bases; bases with no gene match: 10. Germline lookup yields CDR1 MNHNS and CDR2 SASEGT. CDR3 length: 15 amino acids. The CDR3 sequence: CASSEPGQGKETQYF. DNA of the CDR3: TGTGCCAGCTCGGAGCCGGGACAGGGCAAAGAGACCCAGTACTTC.

The V call is TRBV12-3 or TRBV12-4, the J call TRBJ1-5; 7 bases match TRBD1. Unmatched junction bases numbered 9, after V lost 4 bases and J lost 3 bases. The length of the CDR3 is 16 residues. This CDR3 reads CASSSGRGGPNQPQHF. The DNA of the CDR3 is TGTGCCAGCAGTTCTGGCAGGGGGGGACCCAATCAGCCCCAGCATTTT.

This clonotype was observed at least ten times. The genes are TRBV7-3 and TRBJ2-3, with 7 bases matching TRBD2. The CDR3 has 15 residues. The germline V gene has CDR1 SGHTA and CDR2 FQGTGA. V trimming: 3 bases; J trimming: 3 bases; junction bases outside the gene matches: 6. The CDR3 sequence is CASSFGGERTDTQYF. For the CDR3, the DNA is TGTGCCAGCAGCTTTGGGGGGGAGCGGACAGATACGCAGTATTTT.

The rearrangement links TRBV18 to TRBJ1-1, with D unclear. V was shortened by 4 bases and J by 1 base, with 7 bases between the two germline ends. Per germline, CDR1 KGHSH and CDR2 LQKENI. The CDR3 extends over 13 amino acids. The CDR3 bases are TGTGCCAGCTCACTCAAGCAGAACACTGAAGCTTTCTTT. The encoded protein is CASSLKQNTEAFF. The complete variable domain, with remaining parts taken from reference TRBV18 and TRBJ1-1, reads NAGVMQNPRHLVRRRGQEARLRCSPMKGHSHVYWYRQLPEEGLKFMVYLQKENIIDESGMPKERFSAEFPKEGPSILRIQQVVRGDSAAYFCASSLKQNTEAFFGQGTRLTVV.